A selection of T cell receptor beta chains follows, all from one sample in a study of Graves' ophthalmopathy and Graves' hyperthyroidism. TCRdb re-analysed the multiplex PCR reads in MiXCR, keeping a single row per CDR3 protein. The table lists over 500,000 distinct CDR3 sequences, about a fifth of them singletons. The sample consisted of peripheral blood. The receptors originated from a woman aged 18-30 years with stable Graves' hyperthyroidism. Some clones in this sample may be carry-over from other donors' samples. The CDR3 runs from the conserved cysteine through the conserved F or W. D genes are given only for firm matches. Part of the rows lack a size; the others show once, few, many or a class for expanded clones.

CDR3nt,CDR3aa,j_gene,abundance,d_gene,v_gene
TGTGCCAGCAGTATAAGCGGTTCTGGGTACGAGCAGTACTTC,CASSISGSGYEQYF,TRBJ2-7,many,.,TRBV6-1
TGTGCCAGCGCCTTAGCGGGGGGGCGCACCGGGGAGCTGTTTTTT,CASALAGGRTGELFF,TRBJ2-2,few,TRBD2,TRBV2
TGTGCCAGCAGTCCAACAGGGAGGGATTCACCCCTCCACTTT,CASSPTGRDSPLHF,TRBJ1-6,many,.,TRBV27
TGTGCCACAAGGGCACCGAACTATGGCTACACCTTC,CATRAPNYGYTF,TRBJ1-2,.,.,TRBV6-1
TGTGCCACCAGCAGAGGCAGGCTAGTAGCGGGATACTACGAGCAGTACTTC,CATSRGRLVAGYYEQYF,TRBJ2-7,many,TRBD2,TRBV15
TGTGCCAGCAGCTCTACCCTAGGACAGGCCCGAGGGGCCCTCCACTTT,CASSSTLGQARGALHF,TRBJ1-6,.,TRBD1,TRBV7-9
TGCGCCAGCAGCCAAGTTCCCCTCCGGGGGTCCACTGAAGCTTTCTTT,CASSQVPLRGSTEAFF,TRBJ1-1,few,.,TRBV4-1
TGTGCCAGCTCGCCGGGGCAGGGGTCCGGTTCACCCCTCCACTTT,CASSPGQGSGSPLHF,TRBJ1-6,.,.,TRBV18
TGTGCCAGCAGGGGGGACAGGGTTGCGGCTTTCTTT,CASRGDRVAAFF,TRBJ1-1,.,TRBD1,TRBV12-3/TRBV12-4
TGTGCCAGCAAAGGGGCCGCAGATACGCAGTATTTT,CASKGAADTQYF,TRBJ2-3,few,.,TRBV12-3/TRBV12-4
TGTGCCACCAGTTACCCGAATCAGCCCCAGCATTTT,CATSYPNQPQHF,TRBJ1-5,many,.,TRBV15
TGTGCCAGCAGCCGGGGAGCGGGAGTTCTCGAGCAGTACTTC,CASSRGAGVLEQYF,TRBJ2-7,many,TRBD2,TRBV14
TGTGCCAGCAGTTCTAACAGGGGAGGCCACGAGCAGTACTTC,CASSSNRGGHEQYF,TRBJ2-7,many,.,TRBV6-5
TGTGCCAGCAGTGGGGTCGGTGCGGAGGAAGAGACCCAGTACTTC,CASSGVGAEEETQYF,TRBJ2-5,.,.,TRBV12-3/TRBV12-4
TGTGCCAGCAGCTTTCGACAGGGACACACTGAAGCTTTCTTT,CASSFRQGHTEAFF,TRBJ1-1,many,TRBD1,TRBV7-8
TGTGCCTGGAGGACCGGACAGGGTAAAAACATTCAGTACTTC,CAWRTGQGKNIQYF,TRBJ2-4,.,TRBD1,TRBV30
TGTGCCAGCAGCCCGACAGTTACATTGAACACTGAAGCTTTCTTT,CASSPTVTLNTEAFF,TRBJ1-1,many,.,TRBV11-2
TGCAGCGTCTTATCGACAGGGATTTTAGAGACCCAGTACTTC,CSVLSTGILETQYF,TRBJ2-5,many,TRBD1,TRBV29-1
TGTGCCAGCAGCAAAACAGTGAACACTGAAGCTTTCTTT,CASSKTVNTEAFF,TRBJ1-1,many,.,TRBV7-3
TGTGCCACACAGTATCAAGAGACCCAGTACTTC,CATQYQETQYF,TRBJ2-5,.,.,TRBV2
TGTGCCAGCAGCTATACCCGAGACCCATCCGGAGCTTTCTTT,CASSYTRDPSGAFF,TRBJ1-1,.,.,TRBV7-2
TGTGCCAGTAGTAACACAGGGGACACTGAAGCTTTCTTT,CASSNTGDTEAFF,TRBJ1-1,few,TRBD1,TRBV19
TGTGCCAGCAACCAAAGGAACAGCGGGGAGCTGTTTTTT,CASNQRNSGELFF,TRBJ2-2,many,.,TRBV11-2
TGTGCCAGCAGTGTCGCCTCTCGACAGGGCTACGAGCAGTACTTC,CASSVASRQGYEQYF,TRBJ2-7,many,TRBD1,TRBV2
TGCGCCAGCAGCCGCGATGGGATCCAAGAGACCCAGTACTTC,CASSRDGIQETQYF,TRBJ2-5,.,.,TRBV4-1
TGTGCCAGTAGTAGGGAGATAAGGGGCTCCTACGAGCAGTACTTC,CASSREIRGSYEQYF,TRBJ2-7,.,.,TRBV19
TGTGCCAGCAGTGCCCAGCGGGGGGGTTACACCGGGGAGCTGTTTTTT,CASSAQRGGYTGELFF,TRBJ2-2,few,TRBD2,TRBV2
TGTGCCAGCAGTTCGAGCGGGAGATCCCAGTACTTC,CASSSSGRSQYF,TRBJ2-7,many,TRBD2,TRBV6-5
TGTGCCAGCAACCTTTCCGAGGGGTCGATGAACACTGAAGCTTTCTTT,CASNLSEGSMNTEAFF,TRBJ1-1,few,.,TRBV28
TGCGCCAGCACCCTGAACAGGGCCGAAGCTTTCTTT,CASTLNRAEAFF,TRBJ1-1,many,.,TRBV5-1
TGTGCCAGCAGTCCTCCGGACAGGGCGGGGTGGACTGAAGCTTTCTTT,CASSPPDRAGWTEAFF,TRBJ1-1,.,TRBD1,TRBV6-2/TRBV6-3
TGTGCCAGCAGTTTTCAGGGGTACGGCGGCTACACCTTC,CASSFQGYGGYTF,TRBJ1-2,.,.,TRBV12-3/TRBV12-4
TGTGCCAGCAGTTACTCCCGGAGGTTGGTCTACGAGCAGTACTTC,CASSYSRRLVYEQYF,TRBJ2-7,many,.,TRBV6-5
TGTGCCAGCAGTTTTGTTGCAGGGAAGGGCACCGGGGAGCTGTTTTTT,CASSFVAGKGTGELFF,TRBJ2-2,.,.,TRBV12-3/TRBV12-4
TGTGCCAGCAGTGAATCTTTTGGCACAGATACGCAGTATTTT,CASSESFGTDTQYF,TRBJ2-3,few,.,TRBV25-1
TGTGCCAGCAGATCCCGGGGTGGGACTGAAGCTTTCTTT,CASRSRGGTEAFF,TRBJ1-1,many,.,TRBV12-3/TRBV12-4
TGTGCCAGCAGCTATAGATCAGTTAACACTGAAGCTTTCTTT,CASSYRSVNTEAFF,TRBJ1-1,.,.,TRBV6-5
TGTGCCACCAGTGATTTGAAGGACGAGGAGACCCAGTACTTC,CATSDLKDEETQYF,TRBJ2-5,many,.,TRBV24-1
TGTGCCAGCAGCCCCGCAGAGACTCCGAGGGAGACCCAGTACTTC,CASSPAETPRETQYF,TRBJ2-5,many,.,TRBV7-9
TGTGCCAGCAGCTTACTCGGGGCGGCCACTAATCAGCCCCAGCATTTT,CASSLLGAATNQPQHF,TRBJ1-5,.,.,TRBV7-8